Presented here are 32 T cell receptor beta chains from one specimen sequenced in a study of Ad26.COV2.S vaccination and SARS-CoV-2 variants. Assay: immunoSEQ multiplex PCR; the TCRdb copy retains only in-frame clones and omits some. Here the sample spans approximately 480,000 clones, 87% being singletons. Regarding treatment: around 19 received Ad26.COV2.S at low or high dose, single or two shots; roughly five received placebo; per-sample allocation not given. Samples came from day 63 after the first vaccine or placebo injection. Sequencing was performed on peripheral blood, taken in a trial of Ad26.COV2.S vaccine versus placebo. These receptor sequences come from a person aged 18-65 years who received the Ad26.COV2.S COVID-19 vaccine or a placebo.

The chain is built from TRBV7-8 and TRBJ2-7; 9 bases are a match to TRBD2. Trimming took 6 bases from V and 1 from J; bases not matched to a gene: 4. The CDR3 is made up of 14 amino acids. Germline V gene data show CDR1 as SGHVS and CDR2 as FQNEAQ. This CDR3 reads CASSYSGGSYEQYF. The CDR3 DNA is TGTGCCAGCAGTTATAGCGGGGGTTCCTACGAGCAGTACTTC. Full variable domain (missing parts from reference TRBV7-8 and TRBJ2-7): GAGVSQSPRYKVAKRGQDVALRCDPISGHVSLFWYQQALGQGPEFLTYFQNEAQLDKSGLPSDRFFAERPEGSVSTLKIQRTQQEDSAVYLCASSYSGGSYEQYFGPGTRLTVT.

The genes are TRBV7-2 and TRBJ2-3; 12 nucleotides align to TRBD2. J was trimmed by 4 bases and V by 4 bases; bases with no gene match: 12. This CDR3 region has 18 residues. Germline lookup yields CDR1 SGHTA and CDR2 FQGNSA. The CDR3 nucleotides are TGTGCCAGCAGCTCCGCTAGCGGGAGGGCGGTTGTTGCAGATACGCAGTATTTT. Encoded protein: CASSSASGRAVVADTQYF.

Concerning this clone itself: Being one base from a much bigger clone, this may be a read error. The V and J genes are TRBV20-1 and TRBJ1-1; tentative D call: TRBD1 (5 bases). The germline gives CDR1 DFQATT, CDR2 SNEGSKA (reference sequence). CDR3 size: 11 residues. Trimming took 2 bases from V and 5 from J, leaving 6 bases between them. The CDR3 region is CSARWGTEAFF. The CDR3 DNA reads TGCAGTGCTAGATGGGGGACTGAAGCTTTCTTT.

The chain employs TRBV24-1 and TRBJ1-4, with a weak D call TRBD1 (5 bases). This CDR3 comprises 13 residues. In germline, CDR1 is KGHDR, CDR2 SFDVKD. The V gene lost 3 bases and the J gene lost 13 bases, with 14 bases spanning the gap. The CDR3 coding sequence is TGTGCCACCAGTGATGGCCAGGGAAAGGCACTGTTTTTT. Protein sequence: CATSDGQGKALFF.

The CDR3 sequence: CASTIPGPSKPQHF. Written as DNA, the CDR3 is TGTGCCAGCACCATCCCGGGTCCTAGTAAGCCCCAGCATTTT. This chain uses TRBV28 with TRBJ1-5; D call uncertain. Trimming shortened V by 7 bases and J by 8 bases, and 18 bases separated the two germline ends. The CDR3 sequence is 14 residues long. Germline CDR1 reads MDHEN; CDR2 reads SYDVKM.

The chain joins TRBV29-1 to TRBJ2-7, with 10 nucleotides matching TRBD1. After removal of 3 bases from V and 3 bases from J, the junction contained 2 bases not matched to a gene. Germline loops: CDR1 SQVTM, CDR2 ANQGSEA. CDR3 length: 13 amino acids. This CDR3 is CSVEGQGHYEQYF. CDR3 nucleotides: TGCAGCGTTGAGGGACAGGGGCACTACGAGCAGTACTTC.

A note on this clone: Other DNA sequences in the same sample also yield this CDR3. This sequence joins TRBV5-4 and TRBJ2-3, with a weak D call TRBD1 (5 bases). The CDR3 is made up of 15 amino acids. Trimming removed 2 bases from V and 0 bases from J, with 10 bases in between. Germline V gene sequence: CDR1 SGHNT, CDR2 YYREEE (reference sequence). As DNA, the CDR3 is TGTGCCAGCAGCTTAGATGGGGCGAGCACAGATACGCAGTATTTT. Encoded protein: CASSLDGASTDTQYF.

The V gene is TRBV18, the J gene TRBJ1-1; D gene ambiguous. The CDR3 extends over 14 amino acids. Deletions cut 3 bases from V and 1 base from J, with 9 bases between. CDR1 KGHSH and CDR2 LQKENI come from the germline V gene. The DNA for the CDR3 is TGTGCCAGCTCACCCAAAGACGGGAACACTGAAGCTTTCTTT. Translation gives CASSPKDGNTEAFF.

V is TRBV11-2 and J is TRBJ1-4; no clear D gene. The germline V gene encodes CDR1 SGHAT and CDR2 FQNNGV. This CDR3 has 15 amino acids. The ends were cut back, 1 base at V and 3 bases at J, with 9 bases in the middle. The chain's CDR3 is CASSLGGLPNEKLFF. In DNA form, the CDR3 reads TGTGCCAGCAGCTTAGGCGGGCTACCTAATGAAAAACTGTTTTTT.

Only one count was recorded for this clone. The chain couples TRBV6-5 to TRBJ1-2; D unclear. CDR1 MNHEY and CDR2 SVGAGI come from the germline V gene. The CDR3 length is 13 residues. V lost 8 bases and J lost 3, with 13 bases in between. DNA for the CDR3: TGTGCCAGCTGGGAGGGCAGCGACTATGGCTACACCTTC. It is translated as CASWEGSDYGYTF.

V gene TRBV6-2 or TRBV6-3 combines with J gene TRBJ2-7; 9 positions agree with TRBD2. The CDR3 contains 18 residues. Trimming at V came to 1 base and at J to 3 bases, leaving 13 bases not matched to a gene. The germline gives CDR1 MNHEY, CDR2 SVGEGT. DNA for the CDR3: TGTGCCAGCAGTTACTTCCCGGGTCTAGCGGGAACATACTACGAGCAGTACTTC. Translating gives CASSYFPGLAGTYYEQYF.

The V gene is TRBV11-2, the J gene TRBJ1-2; TRBD1 matches at 10 bases. With V trimmed by 5 bases and J by 6 bases, 12 bases remained unmatched. The CDR3 is 16 amino acids. Germline V gene lookup returns CDR1 SGHAT and CDR2 FQNNGV. DNA of the CDR3: TGTGCCAGCAGCCCGATTTCCGGGACAGGGGTGAATGGCTACACCTTC. Residues: CASSPISGTGVNGYTF.

Comment on this clone: The junction shows a germline mismatch at one end, possibly a read error. J is TRBJ2-5 and V is TRBV11-2; 9 nucleotides align to TRBD2. CDR1 is SGHAT, CDR2 FQNNGV, per germline. This CDR3 has 13 residues. The CDR3 coding sequence is TGTGCCAGCAGCTTACTTCAACTAGCGGGCCTCAACTTC. Translating gives CASSLLQLAGLNF.

This clone occurred once. The chain carries TRBV13 and TRBJ2-2; D might be TRBD1 or TRBD2, each matching 5 bases. Germline CDR1 and CDR2: PRHDT and FYEKMQ (reference sequence). This CDR3 is 15 amino acids long. V gave up 4 bases and J gave up 1 base, with 10 bases separating them. CDR3 amino acids: CASSSGPVNTGELFF. In nucleotides, the CDR3 is TGTGCCAGCAGCTCGGGACCAGTGAACACCGGGGAGCTGTTTTTT.

This rearrangement joins TRBV7-2 to TRBJ1-4; no firm D call. V gave up 0 bases and J gave up 5 bases, with 10 bases separating them. This CDR3 contains 15 residues. Germline assignment: CDR1 SGHTA and CDR2 FQGNSA. The CDR3 coding sequence is TGTGCCAGCAGCTTAGCCCGCAGTCTGAATGAAAAACTGTTTTTT. It yields the protein CASSLARSLNEKLFF.

The chain joins TRBV7-7 to TRBJ1-1; D is unresolved. This CDR3 spans 13 amino acids. Germline-derived CDR1 and CDR2 are SSHAT and FNYEAQ (reference sequence). Trimming cost V 1 base and J 5 bases, with 8 bases left between them. The CDR3 DNA sequence: TGTGCCAGCAGCTTAGGGGAGCAAACTGAAGCTTTCTTT. The encoded protein is CASSLGEQTEAFF.

The V call is TRBV19, the J call TRBJ2-2; possibly TRBD2 for D (7 bases). Germline assignment: CDR1 LNHDA and CDR2 SQIVND (reference sequence). V lost 5 bases and J 0 bases, leaving 13 bases between the germline ends. This CDR3 has 16 amino acids. In nucleotides, the CDR3 is TGTGCCAGTAGTGGCCGCGGGGGCGCGAACACCGGGGAGCTGTTTTTT. This codes for CASSGRGGANTGELFF.

V usage is TRBV19 and J usage is TRBJ1-2; TRBD1 aligns across 9 bases. Germline V gene lookup returns CDR1 LNHDA and CDR2 SQIVND (reference sequence). The V segment lost 7 bases and the J segment 4 bases; nucleotides outside the gene matches: 10. The CDR3 is 15 residues long. CDR3 DNA: TGTGCCAGTAATGCCGGGACAGGGATTATCTATGGCTACACCTTC. Protein: CASNAGTGIIYGYTF.

The chain combines TRBV5-4 with TRBJ1-2; no reliable D call. The CDR3 is 12 amino acids. V was clipped by 0 bases and J by 4 bases, with 4 bases between them. Germline V CDR1 and CDR2: SGHNT, YYREEE (reference sequence). The CDR3 loop is CASSLDAYGYTF. The CDR3 DNA is TGTGCCAGCAGCTTGGATGCCTATGGCTACACCTTC.

The chain combines TRBV19 with TRBJ2-3, with D unclear. With 5 bases removed from V and 6 bases from J, the gap between germline ends came to 9 bases. Per germline, CDR1 LNHDA and CDR2 SQIVND (reference sequence). The CDR3 loop spans 12 amino acids. CDR3 sequence (DNA): TGTGCCAGTAGTGTCCCTCTTGATACGCAGTATTTT. Protein sequence: CASSVPLDTQYF. The full variable domain, with the rest looked up from reference TRBV19 and TRBJ2-3, is DGGITQSPKYLFRKEGQNVTLSCEQNLNHDAMYWYRQDPGQGLRLIYYSQIVNDFQKGDIAEGYSVSREKKESFPLTVTSAQKNPTAFYLCASSVPLDTQYFGPGTRLTVL.

The V call is TRBV29-1, the J call TRBJ2-1; 8 bases map to TRBD2. CDR1 SQVTM and CDR2 ANQGSEA come from the germline V gene. CDR3 length equals 16 residues. With 4 bases clipped from V and 0 bases from J, the junction kept 8 bases outside the gene matches. The CDR3 nucleotides read TGCAGCGTTGTGGCTAGCGGGTCCAGCTCCTACAATGAGCAGTTCTTC. This sequence encodes CSVVASGSSSYNEQFF.

The rearrangement joins TRBV6-5 to TRBJ1-5; 7 bases line up with TRBD1. CDR3 size: 14 residues. In germline, CDR1 is MNHEY, CDR2 SVGAGI. Unmatched junction bases numbered 9, after V lost 6 bases and J lost 7 bases. In DNA form, the CDR3 reads TGTGCCAGCAGCAAACCCCAGGGGGAACAGCCCCAGCATTTT. Translation: CASSKPQGEQPQHF.

The J gene is TRBJ2-1, the V gene TRBV9, with D maybe TRBD1 (6 bases). Germline loops: CDR1 SGDLS, CDR2 YYNGEE. This CDR3 is built from 15 residues. Trimming stripped 2 bases from V and 0 bases from J, with 9 bases between. CDR3 protein: CASSVDSSSYNEQFF. The CDR3 nucleotides are TGTGCCAGCAGCGTGGACAGTTCCTCCTACAATGAGCAGTTCTTC.

The count of this clone is one. This sequence joins TRBV5-6 and TRBJ2-3; TRBD1 aligns across 10 bases. Trimming took 2 bases from V and 3 from J; bases not matched to a gene: 3. This CDR3 comprises 15 residues. In germline, CDR1 is SGHDT, CDR2 YYEEEE. In DNA, the CDR3 is TGTGCCAGCAGCTTATCGGGACAGGGGACAGATACGCAGTATTTT. Its protein is CASSLSGQGTDTQYF.

The chain has TRBV5-6 and TRBJ2-1, with D perhaps given as TRBD1 or TRBD2 (5 bases each). The CDR3 spans 16 residues. Germline V lookup: CDR1 SGHDT, CDR2 YYEEEE. Trimming pared 4 bases from V and 5 bases from J, leaving 19 bases between. CDR3 protein: CASSPQSGLANNEQFF. The CDR3 coding sequence is TGTGCCAGCAGCCCCCAGTCGGGGCTAGCCAACAATGAGCAGTTCTTC.

The genes are TRBV7-2 and TRBJ2-2; unclear D gene. CDR1 and CDR2 (germline): SGHTA, FQGNSA. CDR3 size: 12 residues. V was shortened by 3 bases and J by 6 bases, with 5 bases between the two germline ends. CDR3 loop: CASSFYPGELFF. Written as DNA, the CDR3 is TGTGCCAGCAGCTTTTACCCCGGGGAGCTGTTTTTT.

The chain recombines TRBV7-8 with TRBJ1-2, with 8 bases identical to TRBD1. The germline gives CDR1 SGHVS, CDR2 FQNEAQ. V gave up 4 bases and J gave up 4 bases; unmatched junction bases: 2. This CDR3 is built from 13 residues. The CDR3 DNA reads as TGTGCCAGCAGCTCAGGACAGGGCTATGGCTACACCTTC. It encodes CASSSGQGYGYTF.

The V gene is TRBV5-4, the J gene TRBJ2-7; D remains ambiguous. The V end lost 0 bases, the J end lost 8 bases, and 15 bases lay between the germline ends. CDR1 and CDR2 from the germline V gene are SGHNT and YYREEE (reference sequence). This CDR3 region has 14 residues. CDR3 in amino acids: CASSLGAEIVKQYF. In DNA form, the CDR3 reads TGTGCCAGCAGCTTGGGCGCGGAAATAGTAAAGCAGTACTTC.

The chain combines TRBV10-3 with TRBJ2-1; 14 bases are a match to TRBD2. Germline V gene lookup returns CDR1 ENHRY and CDR2 SYGVKD. The V segment lost 9 bases and the J segment 7 bases; nucleotides outside the gene matches: 5. The CDR3 sequence is 14 residues long. The CDR3 spells CAIRGTSGRNEQFF. In DNA, the CDR3 is TGTGCCATTCGCGGGACTAGCGGGAGAAATGAGCAGTTCTTC.

V is TRBV28 and J is TRBJ1-2; TRBD1 is a possible D gene (6 bases). The germline V and J ends were trimmed by 8 bases and 2 bases, with 9 bases remaining between them. This CDR3 is built from 12 residues. Germline V gene lookup returns CDR1 MDHEN and CDR2 SYDVKM. The CDR3 protein is CASGTRNYGYTF. The CDR3 DNA follows: TGTGCCAGCGGGACACGGAACTATGGCTACACCTTC.

The chain couples TRBV6-6 to TRBJ1-2; 7 nucleotides align to TRBD1. Trimming removed 6 bases from V and 8 bases from J; junction bases left unmatched: 15. The V gene's germline CDR1 is MNHNY and CDR2 SVGAGI (reference sequence). The CDR3 has 15 residues. The DNA for the CDR3 is TGTGCCAGCAGACCTTCGACAGGGAGGGCATTGGGCTACACCTTC. It yields the protein CASRPSTGRALGYTF.

As concerns this clone: The sample contains more than one DNA sequence encoding this CDR3. The chain has TRBV5-4 and TRBJ2-3; D gene ambiguous. The CDR3 runs to 14 residues. The V and J ends lost 1 base and 1 base respectively, with 7 bases between them. In germline, CDR1 is SGHNT, CDR2 YYREEE (reference sequence). CDR3 protein: CASSLRTGTDTQYF. In DNA, the CDR3 is TGTGCCAGCAGCTTGCGAACCGGCACAGATACGCAGTATTTT.